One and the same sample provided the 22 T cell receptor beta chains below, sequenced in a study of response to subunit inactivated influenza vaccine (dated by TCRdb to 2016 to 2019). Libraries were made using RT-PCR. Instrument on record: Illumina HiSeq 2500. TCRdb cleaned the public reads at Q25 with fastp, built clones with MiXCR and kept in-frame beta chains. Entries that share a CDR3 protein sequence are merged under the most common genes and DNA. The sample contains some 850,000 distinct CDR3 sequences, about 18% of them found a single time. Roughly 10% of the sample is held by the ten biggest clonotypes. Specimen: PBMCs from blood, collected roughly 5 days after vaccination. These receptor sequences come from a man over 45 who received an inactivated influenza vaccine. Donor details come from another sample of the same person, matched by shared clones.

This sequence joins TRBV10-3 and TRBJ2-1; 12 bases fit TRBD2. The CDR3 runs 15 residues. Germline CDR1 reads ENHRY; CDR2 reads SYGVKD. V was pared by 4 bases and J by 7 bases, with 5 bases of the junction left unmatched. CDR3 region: CAISVLLAGGNEQFF. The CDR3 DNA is TGTGCCATCAGTGTTTTACTAGCGGGAGGTAATGAGCAGTTCTTC.

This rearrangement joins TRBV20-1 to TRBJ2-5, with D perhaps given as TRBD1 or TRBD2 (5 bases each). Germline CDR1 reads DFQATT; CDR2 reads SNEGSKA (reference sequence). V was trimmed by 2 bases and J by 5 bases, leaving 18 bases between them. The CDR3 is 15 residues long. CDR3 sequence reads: CSARTLGRGTETQYF. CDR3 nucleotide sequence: TGCAGTGCTAGAACTCTGGGACGAGGGACGGAGACCCAGTACTTC.

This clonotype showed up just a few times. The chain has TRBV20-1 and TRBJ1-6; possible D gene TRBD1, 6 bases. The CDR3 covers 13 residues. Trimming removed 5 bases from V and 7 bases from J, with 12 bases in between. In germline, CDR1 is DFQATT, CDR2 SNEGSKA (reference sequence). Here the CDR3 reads CSAVQGGNSPLHF. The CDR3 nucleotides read TGCAGTGCTGTACAGGGAGGGAATTCACCCCTCCACTTT.

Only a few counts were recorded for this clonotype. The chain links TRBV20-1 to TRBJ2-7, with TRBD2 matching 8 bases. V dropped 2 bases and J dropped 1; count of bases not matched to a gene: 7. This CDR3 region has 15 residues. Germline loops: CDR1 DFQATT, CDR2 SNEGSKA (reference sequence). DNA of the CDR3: TGCAGTGCTAGATTCTTGGCGGGGGGATCCTACGAGCAGTACTTC. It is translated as CSARFLAGGSYEQYF.

In nucleotides, the CDR3 is TGTGCCACCAGTGATCCTAGCGGGGGGGCCCGGGAGACCCAGTACTTC. Amino acids: CATSDPSGGARETQYF. V is TRBV24-1 and J is TRBJ2-5, with 12 bases aligning to TRBD2. V lost 3 bases and J lost 5; bases outside the gene matches: 6. The CDR3 contains 16 residues. Germline values: CDR1 KGHDR, CDR2 SFDVKD.

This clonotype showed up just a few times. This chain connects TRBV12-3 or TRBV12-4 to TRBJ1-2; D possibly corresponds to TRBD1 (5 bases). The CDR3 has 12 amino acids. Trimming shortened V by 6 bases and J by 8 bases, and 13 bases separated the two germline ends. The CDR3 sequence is CASSRRGRGYTF. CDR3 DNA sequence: TGTGCCAGCAGCCGACGGGGCCGGGGCTACACCTTC.

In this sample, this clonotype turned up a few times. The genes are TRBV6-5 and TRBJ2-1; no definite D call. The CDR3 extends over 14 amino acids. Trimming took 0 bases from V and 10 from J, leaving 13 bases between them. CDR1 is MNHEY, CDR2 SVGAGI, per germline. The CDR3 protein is CASSYSRTVREQFF. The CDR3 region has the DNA TGTGCCAGCAGTTACTCGCGGACGGTGAGGGAGCAGTTCTTC.

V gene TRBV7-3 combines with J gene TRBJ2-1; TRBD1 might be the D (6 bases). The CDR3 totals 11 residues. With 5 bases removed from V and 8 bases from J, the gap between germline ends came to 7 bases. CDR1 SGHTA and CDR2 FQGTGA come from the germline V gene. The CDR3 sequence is CASSKGDEQFF. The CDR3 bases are TGTGCCAGCAGCAAGGGGGATGAGCAGTTCTTC.

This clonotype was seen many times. Here the CDR3 DNA reads TGCAGCGTTGGTACTGGGGCCAACGTCCTGACTTTC. It codes for CSVGTGANVLTF. The gene calls are TRBV29-1 and TRBJ2-6; D is unresolved. CDR1 and CDR2 (germline): SQVTM, ANQGSEA. The CDR3 sequence is 12 residues long. The ends were cut back, 4 bases at V and 2 bases at J, with 3 bases in the middle. The full variable domain, rest sourced from reference TRBV29-1 and TRBJ2-6, is SAVISQKPSRDICQRGTSLTIQCQVDSQVTMMFWYRQQPGQSLTLIATANQGSEATYESGFVIDKFPISRPNLTFSTLTVSNMSPEDSSIYLCSVGTGANVLTFGAGSRLTVL.

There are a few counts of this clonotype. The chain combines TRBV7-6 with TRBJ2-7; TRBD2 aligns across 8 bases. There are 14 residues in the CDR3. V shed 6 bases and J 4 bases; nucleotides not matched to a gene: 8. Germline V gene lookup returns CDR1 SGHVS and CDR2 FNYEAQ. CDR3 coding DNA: TGTGCCAGCAGGACGAGCGGGAGTATGTACGAGCAGTACTTC. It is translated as CASRTSGSMYEQYF.

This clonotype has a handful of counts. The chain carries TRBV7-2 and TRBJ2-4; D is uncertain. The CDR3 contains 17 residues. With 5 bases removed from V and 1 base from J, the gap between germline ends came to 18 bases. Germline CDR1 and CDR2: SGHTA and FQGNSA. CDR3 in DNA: TGTGCCAGCAGCCGAGGTGACGGATTATGGGCCAAAAACATTCAGTACTTC. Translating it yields CASSRGDGLWAKNIQYF.

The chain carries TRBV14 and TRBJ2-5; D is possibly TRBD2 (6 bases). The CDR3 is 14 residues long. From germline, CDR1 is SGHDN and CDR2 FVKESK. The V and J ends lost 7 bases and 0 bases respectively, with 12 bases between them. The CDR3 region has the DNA TGTGCCAGCAATCGGGGGTCTCACCAAGAGACCCAGTACTTC. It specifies CASNRGSHQETQYF.

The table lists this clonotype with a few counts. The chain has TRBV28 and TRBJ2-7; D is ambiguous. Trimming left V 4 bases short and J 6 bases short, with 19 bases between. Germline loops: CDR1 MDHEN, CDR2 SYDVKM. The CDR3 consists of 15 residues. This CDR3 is CASSWNPRAALEQYF. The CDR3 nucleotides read TGTGCCAGCAGTTGGAACCCCCGGGCCGCCCTCGAGCAGTACTTC.

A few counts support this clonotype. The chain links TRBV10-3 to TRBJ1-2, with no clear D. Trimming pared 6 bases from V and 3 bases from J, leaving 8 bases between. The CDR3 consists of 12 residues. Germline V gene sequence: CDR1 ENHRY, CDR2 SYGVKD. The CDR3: CAIRIGDYGYTF. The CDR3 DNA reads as TGTGCCATCAGGATTGGAGACTATGGCTACACCTTC.

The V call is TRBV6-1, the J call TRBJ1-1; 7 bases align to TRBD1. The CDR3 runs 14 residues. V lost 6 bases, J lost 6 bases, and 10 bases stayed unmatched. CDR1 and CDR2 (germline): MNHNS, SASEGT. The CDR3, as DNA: TGTGCCAGCAGCGTGACAGGGTTAAGTTCTGAAGCTTTCTTT. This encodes CASSVTGLSSEAFF.

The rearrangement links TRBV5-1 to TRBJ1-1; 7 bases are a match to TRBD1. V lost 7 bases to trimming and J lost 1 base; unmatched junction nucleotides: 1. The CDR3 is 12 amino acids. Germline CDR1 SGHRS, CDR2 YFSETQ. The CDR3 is CASQGGNTEAFF. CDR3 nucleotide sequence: TGCGCCAGCCAGGGGGGGAACACTGAAGCTTTCTTT.

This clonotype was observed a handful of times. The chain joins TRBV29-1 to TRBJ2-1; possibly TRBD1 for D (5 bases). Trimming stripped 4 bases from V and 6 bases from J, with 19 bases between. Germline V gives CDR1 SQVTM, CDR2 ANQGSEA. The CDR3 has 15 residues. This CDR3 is CSVAQQWLGANEQFF. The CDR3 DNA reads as TGCAGCGTTGCCCAACAGTGGCTTGGGGCCAATGAGCAGTTCTTC.

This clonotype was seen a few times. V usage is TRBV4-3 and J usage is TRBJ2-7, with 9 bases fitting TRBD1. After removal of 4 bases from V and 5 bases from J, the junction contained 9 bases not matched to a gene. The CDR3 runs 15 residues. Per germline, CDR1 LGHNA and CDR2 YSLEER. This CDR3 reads CASSLSGTGWNEQYF. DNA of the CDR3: TGCGCCAGCAGCCTGTCCGGGACAGGGTGGAACGAGCAGTACTTC.

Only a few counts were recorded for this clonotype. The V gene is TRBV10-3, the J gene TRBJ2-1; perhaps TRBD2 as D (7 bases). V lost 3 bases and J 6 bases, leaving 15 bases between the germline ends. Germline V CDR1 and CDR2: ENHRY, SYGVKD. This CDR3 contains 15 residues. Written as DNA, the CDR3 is TGTGCCATCAGTGATTCCGTAAGGGGGGGCAATGAGCAGTTCTTC. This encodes CAISDSVRGGNEQFF.

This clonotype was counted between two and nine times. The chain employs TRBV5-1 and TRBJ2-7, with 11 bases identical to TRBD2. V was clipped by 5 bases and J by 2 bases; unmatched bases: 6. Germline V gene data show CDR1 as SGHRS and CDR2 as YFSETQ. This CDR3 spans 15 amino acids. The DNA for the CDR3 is TGCGCCAGCAGAATACTAGCGGGAGCGGCCTACGAGCAGTACTTC. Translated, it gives CASRILAGAAYEQYF.

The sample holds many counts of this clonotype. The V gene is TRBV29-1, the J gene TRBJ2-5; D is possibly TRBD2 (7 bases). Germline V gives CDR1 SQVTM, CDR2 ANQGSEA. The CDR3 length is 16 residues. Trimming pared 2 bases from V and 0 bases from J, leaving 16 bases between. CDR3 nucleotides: TGCAGCGTTGAATGGGTGCGGGGGCCACACCAAGAGACCCAGTACTTC. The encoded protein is CSVEWVRGPHQETQYF.

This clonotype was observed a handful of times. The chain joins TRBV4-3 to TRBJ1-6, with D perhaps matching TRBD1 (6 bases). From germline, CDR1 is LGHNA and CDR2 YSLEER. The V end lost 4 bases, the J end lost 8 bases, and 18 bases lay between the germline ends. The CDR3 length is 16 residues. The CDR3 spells CASSPRPGHGDSPLHF. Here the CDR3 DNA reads TGCGCCAGCAGCCCGAGACCGGGACATGGGGATTCACCCCTCCACTTT.